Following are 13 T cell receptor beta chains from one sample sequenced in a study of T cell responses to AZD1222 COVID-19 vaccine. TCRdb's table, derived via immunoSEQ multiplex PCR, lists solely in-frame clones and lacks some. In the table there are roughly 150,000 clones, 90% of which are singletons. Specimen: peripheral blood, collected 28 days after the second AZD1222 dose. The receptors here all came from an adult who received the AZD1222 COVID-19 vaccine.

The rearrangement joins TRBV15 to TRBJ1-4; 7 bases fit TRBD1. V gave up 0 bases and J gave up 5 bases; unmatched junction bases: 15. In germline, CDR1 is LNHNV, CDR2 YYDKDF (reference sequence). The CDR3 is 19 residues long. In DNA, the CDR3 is TGTGCCACCAGCAGAGATTTTCTTGGGATGAGACAGGGAAATGAAAAACTGTTTTTT. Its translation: CATSRDFLGMRQGNEKLFF.

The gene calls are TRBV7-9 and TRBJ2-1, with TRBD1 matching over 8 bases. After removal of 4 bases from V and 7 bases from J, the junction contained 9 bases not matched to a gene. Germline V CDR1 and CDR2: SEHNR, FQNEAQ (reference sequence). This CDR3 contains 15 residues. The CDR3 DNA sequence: TGTGCCAGCAGCTCCGACAGGGGAGGTCGAAATGAGCAGTTCTTC. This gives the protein CASSSDRGGRNEQFF.

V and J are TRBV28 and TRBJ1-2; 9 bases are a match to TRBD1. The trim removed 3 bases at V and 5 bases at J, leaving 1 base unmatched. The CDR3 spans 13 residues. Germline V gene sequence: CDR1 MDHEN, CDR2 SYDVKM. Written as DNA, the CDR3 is TGTGCCAGCAGTTTCGACAGGGGGTATGGCTACACCTTC. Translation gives CASSFDRGYGYTF.

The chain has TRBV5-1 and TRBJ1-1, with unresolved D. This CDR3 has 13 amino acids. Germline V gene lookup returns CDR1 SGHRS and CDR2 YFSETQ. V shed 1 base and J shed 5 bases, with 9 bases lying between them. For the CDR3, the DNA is TGCGCCAGCAGCTTGAGTGCTGGAACTGAAGCTTTCTTT. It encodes CASSLSAGTEAFF.

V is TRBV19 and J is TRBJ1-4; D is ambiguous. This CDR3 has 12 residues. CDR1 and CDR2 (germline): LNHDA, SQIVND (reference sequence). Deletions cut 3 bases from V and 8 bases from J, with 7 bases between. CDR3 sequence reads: CASSMSGEKLFF. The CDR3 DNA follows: TGTGCCAGTAGTATGTCCGGAGAAAAACTGTTTTTT.

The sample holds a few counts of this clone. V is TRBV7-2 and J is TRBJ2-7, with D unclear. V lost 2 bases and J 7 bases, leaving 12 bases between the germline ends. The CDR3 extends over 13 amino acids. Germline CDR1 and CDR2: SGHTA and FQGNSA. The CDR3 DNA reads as TGTGCCAGCAGCTTACGGCTAAAGGTTGAGCAGTACTTC. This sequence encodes CASSLRLKVEQYF. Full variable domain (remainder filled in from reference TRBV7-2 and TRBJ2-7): GAGVSQSPSNKVTEKGKDVELRCDPISGHTALYWYRQSLGQGLEFLIYFQGNSAPDKSGLPSDRFSAERTGGSVSTLTIQRTQQEDSAVYLCASSLRLKVEQYFGPGTRLTVT.

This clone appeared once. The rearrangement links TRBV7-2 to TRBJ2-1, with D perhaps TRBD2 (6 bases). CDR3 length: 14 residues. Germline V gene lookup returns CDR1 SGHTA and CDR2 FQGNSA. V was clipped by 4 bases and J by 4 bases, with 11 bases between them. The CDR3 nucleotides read TGTGCCAGCAGCTCCGGGACTTCGTACAATGAGCAGTTCTTC. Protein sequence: CASSSGTSYNEQFF.

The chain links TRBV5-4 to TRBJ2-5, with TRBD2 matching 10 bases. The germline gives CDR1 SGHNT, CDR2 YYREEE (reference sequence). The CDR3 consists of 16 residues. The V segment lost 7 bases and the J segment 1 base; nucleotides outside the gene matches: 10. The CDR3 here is CASGPGLAASQETQYF. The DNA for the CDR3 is TGTGCCAGCGGCCCCGGACTAGCGGCCAGCCAAGAGACCCAGTACTTC.

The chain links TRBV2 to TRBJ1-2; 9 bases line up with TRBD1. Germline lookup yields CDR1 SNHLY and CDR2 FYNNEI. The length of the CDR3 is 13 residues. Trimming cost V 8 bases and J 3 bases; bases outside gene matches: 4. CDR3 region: CASQRTGDYGYTF. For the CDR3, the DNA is TGTGCCAGCCAAAGGACAGGGGACTATGGCTACACCTTC.

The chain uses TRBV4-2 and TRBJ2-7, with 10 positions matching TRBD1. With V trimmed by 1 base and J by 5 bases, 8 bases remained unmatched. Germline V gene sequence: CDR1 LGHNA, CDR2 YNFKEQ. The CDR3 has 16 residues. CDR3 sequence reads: CASSQGPGTGAHEQYF. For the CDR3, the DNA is TGTGCCAGCAGCCAAGGCCCCGGGACAGGGGCCCACGAGCAGTACTTC.

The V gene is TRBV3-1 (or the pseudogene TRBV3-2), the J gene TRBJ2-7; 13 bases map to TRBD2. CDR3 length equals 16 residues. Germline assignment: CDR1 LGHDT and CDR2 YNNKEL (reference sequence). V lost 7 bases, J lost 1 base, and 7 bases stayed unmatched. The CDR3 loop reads CASTTSGGPTSYEQYF. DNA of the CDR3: TGTGCCAGCACGACTAGCGGGGGGCCGACTTCCTACGAGCAGTACTTC.

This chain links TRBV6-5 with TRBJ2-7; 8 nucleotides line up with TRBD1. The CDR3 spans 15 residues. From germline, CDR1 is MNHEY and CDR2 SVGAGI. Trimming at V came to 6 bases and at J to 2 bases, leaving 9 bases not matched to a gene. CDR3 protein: CASSYQGTGTYEQYF. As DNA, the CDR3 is TGTGCCAGCAGCTACCAGGGGACAGGCACCTACGAGCAGTACTTC.

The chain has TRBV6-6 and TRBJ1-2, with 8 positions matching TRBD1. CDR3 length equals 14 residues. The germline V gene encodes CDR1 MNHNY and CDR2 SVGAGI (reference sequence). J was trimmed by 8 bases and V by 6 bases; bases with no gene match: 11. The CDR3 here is CASRLRTGTEGYTF. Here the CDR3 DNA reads TGTGCCAGCAGGCTCAGGACAGGGACGGAAGGCTACACCTTC.